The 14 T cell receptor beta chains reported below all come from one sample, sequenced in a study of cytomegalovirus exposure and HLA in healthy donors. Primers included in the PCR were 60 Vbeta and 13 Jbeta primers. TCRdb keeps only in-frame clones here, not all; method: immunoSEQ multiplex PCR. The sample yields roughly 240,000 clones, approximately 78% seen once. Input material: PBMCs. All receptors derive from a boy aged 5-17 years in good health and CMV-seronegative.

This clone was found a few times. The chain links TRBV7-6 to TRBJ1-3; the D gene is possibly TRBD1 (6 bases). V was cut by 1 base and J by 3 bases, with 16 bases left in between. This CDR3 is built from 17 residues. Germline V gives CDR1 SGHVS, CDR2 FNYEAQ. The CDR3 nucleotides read TGTGCCAGCAGCTTAGGTGCCGGGACATCGGGTGGAAACACCATATATTTT. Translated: CASSLGAGTSGGNTIYF.

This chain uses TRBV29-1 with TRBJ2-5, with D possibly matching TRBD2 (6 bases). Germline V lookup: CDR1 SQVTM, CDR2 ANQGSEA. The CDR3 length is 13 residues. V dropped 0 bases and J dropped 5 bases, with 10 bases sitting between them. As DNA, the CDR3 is TGCAGCGTTGAAGATGGGGGGTGGGAGACCCAGTACTTC. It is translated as CSVEDGGWETQYF.

As DNA, the CDR3 is TGTGCCAGCAGCCTTCTAGCGGGGGGGAGTGAGGATACGCAGTATTTT. Translating it yields CASSLLAGGSEDTQYF. This sequence joins TRBV7-9 and TRBJ2-3; 12 bases are a match to TRBD2. The trim removed 5 bases at V and 6 bases at J, leaving 9 bases unmatched. Per germline, CDR1 SEHNR and CDR2 FQNEAQ (reference sequence). The CDR3 runs 16 residues.

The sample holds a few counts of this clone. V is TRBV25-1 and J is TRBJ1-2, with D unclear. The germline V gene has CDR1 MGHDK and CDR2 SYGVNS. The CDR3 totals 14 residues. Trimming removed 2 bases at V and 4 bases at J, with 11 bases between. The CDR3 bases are TGTGCCAGCAGTGAAGAGGGTGTCGTCTATGGCTACACCTTC. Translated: CASSEEGVVYGYTF.

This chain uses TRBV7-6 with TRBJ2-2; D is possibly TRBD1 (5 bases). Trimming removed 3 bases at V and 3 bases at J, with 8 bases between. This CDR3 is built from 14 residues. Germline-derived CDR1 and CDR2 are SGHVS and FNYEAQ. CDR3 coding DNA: TGTGCCAGCAGCTTTGACAGTCACACCGGGGAGCTGTTTTTT. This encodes CASSFDSHTGELFF.

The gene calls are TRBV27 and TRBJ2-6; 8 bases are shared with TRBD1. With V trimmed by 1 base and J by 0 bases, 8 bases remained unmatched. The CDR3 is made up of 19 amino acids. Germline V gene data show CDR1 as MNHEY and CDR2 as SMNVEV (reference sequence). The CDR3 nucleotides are TGTGCCAGCAGTTTATTCCGGGACAGGCGATCCTCTGGGGCCAACGTCCTGACTTTC. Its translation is CASSLFRDRRSSGANVLTF. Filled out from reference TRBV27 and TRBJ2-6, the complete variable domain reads EAQVTQNPRYLITVTGKKLTVTCSQNMNHEYMSWYRQDPGLGLRQIYYSMNVEVTDKGDVPEGYKVSRKEKRNFPLILESPSPNQTSLYFCASSLFRDRRSSGANVLTFGAGSRLTVL.

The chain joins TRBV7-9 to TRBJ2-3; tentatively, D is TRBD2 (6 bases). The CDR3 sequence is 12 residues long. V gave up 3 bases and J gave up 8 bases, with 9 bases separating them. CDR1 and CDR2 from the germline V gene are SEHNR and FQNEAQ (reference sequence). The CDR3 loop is CASSLGGGTQYF. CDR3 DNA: TGTGCCAGCAGCTTGGGGGGAGGTACGCAGTATTTT.

The CDR3 DNA follows: TGCAGCGTTGATTTTCGCGGAGACACTGAAGCTTTCTTT. It yields the protein CSVDFRGDTEAFF. The V gene is TRBV29-1, the J gene TRBJ1-1; D gene uncertain. Germline V gene sequence: CDR1 SQVTM, CDR2 ANQGSEA. The V and J ends lost 3 bases and 3 bases respectively, with 11 bases between them. The CDR3 is 13 residues long.

CDR3 DNA: TGTGCTAGTGGTTTGCCGTATGAAAAACTGTTTTTT. Amino acids: CASGLPYEKLFF. V usage is TRBV12-5 and J usage is TRBJ1-4, with unresolved D. The germline V gene encodes CDR1 LGHNT and CDR2 FRNRAP. The CDR3 is 12 amino acids. V lost 2 bases and J lost 6, with 4 bases in between.

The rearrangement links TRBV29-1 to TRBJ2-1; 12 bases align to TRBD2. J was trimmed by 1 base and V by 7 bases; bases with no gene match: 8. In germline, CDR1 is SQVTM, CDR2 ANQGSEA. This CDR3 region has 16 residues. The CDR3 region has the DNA TGCAGCGGGACGACTAGCGGGGGTGGTTCCTACAATGAGCAGTTCTTC. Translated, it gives CSGTTSGGGSYNEQFF.

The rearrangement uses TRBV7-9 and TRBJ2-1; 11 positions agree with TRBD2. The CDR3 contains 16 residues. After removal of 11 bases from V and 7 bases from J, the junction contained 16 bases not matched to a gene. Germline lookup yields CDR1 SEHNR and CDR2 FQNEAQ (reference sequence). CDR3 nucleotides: TGTGCCGACTCCCCAAAAACTAGCGGGAGTAGGAATGAGCAGTTCTTC. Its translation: CADSPKTSGSRNEQFF.

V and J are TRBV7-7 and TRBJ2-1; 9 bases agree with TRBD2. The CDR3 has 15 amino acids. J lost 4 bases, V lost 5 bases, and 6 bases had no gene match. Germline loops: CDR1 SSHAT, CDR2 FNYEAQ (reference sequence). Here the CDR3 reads CASSPRTSAYNEQFF. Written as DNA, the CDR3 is TGTGCCAGCAGCCCTCGGACTAGCGCTTACAATGAGCAGTTCTTC.

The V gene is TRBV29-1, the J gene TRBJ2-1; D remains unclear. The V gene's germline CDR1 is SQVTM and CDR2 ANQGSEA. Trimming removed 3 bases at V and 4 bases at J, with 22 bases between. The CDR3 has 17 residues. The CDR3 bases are TGCAGCGTTGAGGGTACTTCGAGTGGGCTTGGGTACAATGAGCAGTTCTTC. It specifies CSVEGTSSGLGYNEQFF.

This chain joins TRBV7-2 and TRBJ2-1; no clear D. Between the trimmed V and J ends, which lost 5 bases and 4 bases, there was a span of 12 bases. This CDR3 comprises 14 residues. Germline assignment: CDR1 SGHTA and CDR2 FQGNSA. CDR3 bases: TGTGCCAGCAGCCCCGCGCGGAAATACAATGAGCAGTTCTTC. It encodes CASSPARKYNEQFF.